The 4 T cell receptor beta chains below all came from one sample that was sequenced in a study of response to subunit inactivated influenza vaccine. In TCRdb, the RT-PCR reads were re-called with MiXCR into one record per CDR3 protein. Of around 480,000 distinct CDR3 sequences in the sample, roughly 9.8% were seen once. This sample comprised PBMCs from blood, obtained more than 35 days after vaccination. Receptor source: a man aged 45-60 years who received an inactivated influenza vaccine.

This chain links TRBV28 with TRBJ2-2; 10 nucleotides agree with TRBD1. The CDR3 totals 17 residues. The J segment lost 5 bases and the V segment lost 6 bases, leaving 12 bases of the junction unmatched. CDR1 and CDR2 (germline): MDHEN, SYDVKM. CDR3 sequence reads: CASRRSGQGFITGELFF. Here the CDR3 DNA reads TGTGCCAGCAGGCGGTCGGGACAGGGGTTTATTACCGGGGAGCTGTTTTTT.

V gene TRBV27 combines with J gene TRBJ1-5; D not certain. Germline CDR1 MNHEY, CDR2 SMNVEV (reference sequence). The CDR3 loop spans 15 amino acids. The V gene lost 6 bases and the J gene lost 3 bases, with 15 bases spanning the gap. DNA for the CDR3: TGTGCCAGCAGCCTAACCCTCGGCCTCAATCAGCCCCAGCATTTT. Translated, it gives CASSLTLGLNQPQHF.

A few counts support this clonotype. The chain has TRBV24-1 and TRBJ1-5; tentative D call: TRBD1 (5 bases). V lost 5 bases, J lost 7 bases, and 14 bases lay in between. Germline CDR1 KGHDR, CDR2 SFDVKD. This CDR3 spans 14 amino acids. The CDR3 nucleotides read TGTGCCACCAGTGGACAGTTTACGGCCCAGCCCCAGCATTTT. Translation gives CATSGQFTAQPQHF.

Many counts were recorded for this clonotype. The chain has TRBV12-3 or TRBV12-4 and TRBJ1-2; perhaps TRBD1 as D (5 bases). Deletions cut 1 base from V and 6 bases from J, with 18 bases between. This CDR3 is 16 amino acids long. CDR3 in amino acids: CASSLGGTGYLDGYTF. For the CDR3, the DNA is TGTGCCAGCAGTTTAGGCGGTACAGGATATCTCGATGGCTACACCTTC.